This T cell receptor (beta chain) was identified during a study of blood T cell repertoires in COVID-19. This CDR3 is 16 amino acids long. Germline CDR1 MDHEN, CDR2 SYDVKM. V shed 6 bases and J 5 bases; nucleotides not matched to a gene: 14. Here immunoSEQ multiplex PCR was the method, and the copy in TCRdb shows in-frame clones only, minus some. The sample has 100,000 or so clones; 69% are singletons. Material: peripheral blood. V gene TRBV28 combines with J gene TRBJ1-1; 8 bases line up with TRBD1. This receptor was taken from an elderly man with acute or convalescent COVID-19. This chain's CDR3 is CASRLATGQEGTEAFF. The CDR3 nucleotides are TGTGCCAGCAGACTTGCGACGGGACAGGAGGGGACTGAAGCTTTCTTT.